This entry concerns a single T cell receptor (beta chain). As yet, its antigen is unknown. These data belong to a study of shared clonotypes between healthy human individuals. Profiling relied on immunoSEQ multiplex PCR, and the TCRdb table lists in-frame clones only, not all of them. The sample contains 330,000 or so clones, less than 85% of which appear only once. The CDR3 length is 17 residues. CDR1 is KGHSH and CDR2 is LQKENI in the germline V gene. Unmatched junction bases numbered 11, after V lost 2 bases and J lost 4 bases. Study-wide results and caveats: With few donors, the genetic and exposure-history diversity represented was limited.

The chain couples TRBV18 to TRBJ1-5, with TRBD1 matching 7 bases. The clonotype was recovered from a man between 25 and 39 years old in good health. The specimen sequenced was memory CD4+ T cells sorted from blood. Subset noted: CD45RA-negative fraction. CDR3 sequence reads: CASSPGFGAGGNQPQHF. The CDR3 DNA reads as TGTGCCAGCTCACCAGGGTTTGGGGCAGGGGGTAATCAGCCCCAGCATTTT.